This TCR beta chain was obtained from a study of early T cells in non-severe SARS-CoV-2 infection. The CDR3 has 14 residues. CDR1 is SGHKS, CDR2 YYEKEE, per germline (reference sequence). V lost 3 bases, J lost 0 bases, and 9 bases lay in between. Each CDR3 protein gets one entry after TCRdb re-called the 5' RACE reads with MiXCR. This table holds about 86,000 distinct CDR3 sequences, roughly 14% found once. Sequenced: whole blood. The receptor was derived from an adult who was a healthcare worker with PCR-confirmed SARS-CoV-2 infection or an uninfected control (not recorded which). The chain links TRBV5-5 to TRBJ1-1; no clear D. The CDR3 DNA sequence: TGTGCCAGCAGCTCTCCGACTGTGAACACTGAAGCTTTCTTT. Translating it yields CASSSPTVNTEAFF.